This TCR beta chain stems from a study of blood T cell repertoires in COVID-19 (TCRdb year 2020). Concerning the study at large: The collaborator samples originated in the United States, Italy and Spain and spanned the acute and convalescent phases of COVID-19. The material from the prospective study consisted of cDNA or gDNA derived from T cells, B-cell-depleted T cells, or PBMCs. Nearly every sample came with metadata listing a de-identified subject ID, COVID-19 status, age in years and sex. Subjects who had been exposed to COVID-19, were actively infected with it, or had recovered from it provided the deeply sampled blood TCRbeta repertoires that made up the dataset. Where HLA class I and class II types were available, the types were taken from metadata supplied by the sample provider, not from assay-based typing. The repertoires were made available in a free public database intended to serve as a resource for research on the immune response to SARS-CoV-2. Samples came from the ongoing ImmuneRACE study (first 160 participants) plus 1,254 subjects from 6 global collaborators.

V and J are truncated by 6 bases and 5 bases respectively, leaving an intervening sequence of 13 bases. The CDR3, from cysteine to phenylalanine, totals 12 residues. Of the read, only the CDR3 DNA is kept; its 36 bases are in frame from base 1. Per the germline V gene, SQVTM is the CDR1 and ANQGSEA is the CDR2. A word on this clone: Its cognate antigen has yet to be identified. No base quality information exists; no much larger clone differs at one position.

One collaborating source in Seattle enrolled patients while the patients were actively infected and followed the patients over time throughout the course of disease. Collaborating institutions collected whole blood in K2EDTA tubes following their own protocols. Collaborator samples were shipped for TCRbeta analysis as frozen whole blood, isolated PBMCs, or DNA extracted from either sample type. Study-wide findings and limitations: The amount of clinical and demographic metadata varied by source and participant and was provided uncurated.

The immunoSEQ Assay, a bias-controlled multiplex PCR, was used to amplify TCRbeta CDR3 regions from genomic DNA. As for the authors' bioinformatics: Within the assay, amplification of reference gene primers was used to estimate how many nucleated cells each sample contained. To quantify the absolute abundance of each unique TCRbeta CDR3 rearrangement, sequence reads were collapsed and filtered. For each sample, productive Simpson clonality was calculated as the square root of Simpson's diversity index across productive rearrangements. As stored in TCRdb, this immuneACCESS dataset retains in-frame rearrangements with V and J assigned. A fraction of the clones does not appear; measured against another copy, unresolved V genes explain less than half of the discrepancy, and the remainder lacks a known reason. Clonal size and the V and J genes are those of that table, whereas D and trimming came from the DNA. The sample includes almost 200,000 clones, with around 75% observed a single time. Together, the top ten hold over 5% of the sample.

The receptor's source is a woman aged 35 to 49 with COVID-19, enrolled during active disease. Sequences were obtained from peripheral blood. The chain is made from TRBV29-1 and TRBJ1-2, with no reliable assignment of the D segment. The nucleotide sequence reads TGCAGCGTCGGCGGCTCAAGTTATGGCTACACCTTC. Translated, this gives CSVGGSSYGYTF.